These T cell receptor beta chains were read from a single sample in a study of early T cells in non-severe SARS-CoV-2 infection. TCRdb re-analysed the 5' RACE reads in MiXCR, keeping a single row per CDR3 protein. The sample has more than 50,000 distinct CDR3 sequences; about 12% are singletons. Source material: whole blood. The receptors shown here come from an adult who was a healthcare worker with PCR-confirmed SARS-CoV-2 infection or an uninfected control (not recorded which). Each CDR3 is given with its conserved first and last residue. Size tells how often a clone was seen (once, few, many) or the class of an expanded clone, and some rows leave it out.

v_call clone_size cdr3_aa
TRBV3-1 few CASRPSLAPTGELFF
TRBV28 NA CASSLWTSGHSTDTQYF
TRBV9 many CASSVYDSPTEAFF
TRBV5-4 many CASSLDRTNEQFF
TRBV20-1 few CSASSEMNTEAFF
TRBV6-1 many CASTRDGITGELFF
TRBV29-1 few CSVRDNAYEQYF
TRBV7-2 NA CASSLLGGRYQETQYF
TRBV6-6 NA CASSSTGADSHWNTEAFF
TRBV19 many CASSPGRSSYEQYF
TRBV29-1 NA CSVSGTLNQPQHF
TRBV13 many CASSLPSQVRQYF
TRBV7-2 many CASSHGQNQETQYF
TRBV20-1 many CSARDEEHLNYGYTF
TRBV20-1 NA CSAIPDRGLGGYTF
TRBV18 few CASSPTQANEKLFF
TRBV10-3 NA CAISAWTAYEQYF
TRBV10-2 NA CASSSGASDNEQFF
TRBV7-9 few CASSPDRVETQYF
TRBV14 many CASGFTDTQYF
TRBV28 NA CASSSPANIQYF
TRBV29-1 NA CSVHKGNTIYF
TRBV5-1 few CASSPRGGDYTDTQYF
TRBV5-1 once CASSLVGGFQETQYF
TRBV20-1 few CSARDLMESEAFF
TRBV7-9 many CASSLVGADTQYF
TRBV30 few CAWSVRQSNQPQHF
TRBV20-1 NA CSALKGTSSYNEQFF